This entry lists 7 T cell receptor beta chains sequenced from one sample in a study of T cell repertoires in cytomegalovirus infection. These receptors are not linked to any known antigen. MiXCR was run by TCRdb on the reads, yielding one entry per CDR3 protein. The sample contains about 890,000 distinct CDR3 sequences, roughly 30% of which appear only once. Source: cultured CD8+ T cells from PBMCs, taken from culture after CMV antigen stimulation. The receptor set was obtained from a human donor in good health (CMV status not recorded). Some clones in this sample may be carry-over from other donors' samples.

The V and J genes are TRBV2 and TRBJ2-2; 12 positions agree with TRBD1. Per the germline V gene, CDR1 is SNHLY and CDR2 is FYNNEI. Losses at the gene ends were 6 bases for V and 2 bases for J; bases not matched to a gene: 1. This CDR3 comprises 15 residues. The CDR3 DNA follows: TGTGCCAGCAGGGGGACAGGGGGCAACACCGGGGAGCTGTTTTTT. Translated, it gives CASRGTGGNTGELFF.

There are many counts of this clonotype. This chain links TRBV7-6 with TRBJ2-2; D perhaps matches TRBD1 (6 bases). This CDR3 has 15 amino acids. Trimming removed 3 bases from V and 5 bases from J, with 13 bases in between. Germline V lookup: CDR1 SGHVS, CDR2 FNYEAQ. The CDR3 nucleotides read TGTGCCAGCAGCTTTTCAGGGGATCGGACCGGGGAGCTGTTTTTT. Protein product: CASSFSGDRTGELFF.

The gene calls are TRBV6-5 and TRBJ2-1, with D possibly TRBD2 on 7 matching bases. V dropped 8 bases and J dropped 9 bases, with 14 bases sitting between them. This CDR3 spans 12 amino acids. CDR1 and CDR2 (germline): MNHEY, SVGAGI. DNA of the CDR3: TGTGCCAGCTGCTCCGGGGGGCTTGAGCAGTTCTTC. It is translated as CASCSGGLEQFF.

CDR3 coding DNA: TGTGCCAGCAGTCTGACCGGGACGGTCTATGGCTACACCTTC. Translating gives CASSLTGTVYGYTF. The rearrangement links TRBV12-3 or TRBV12-4 to TRBJ1-2; weak D call: TRBD1 (5 bases). V was pared by 5 bases and J by 4 bases, with 14 bases between. There are 14 residues in the CDR3.

This chain connects TRBV6-2 or TRBV6-3 to TRBJ2-3; 7 bases are a match to TRBD1. V gave up 0 bases and J gave up 0 bases; unmatched junction bases: 15. The CDR3 is 20 residues long. Germline CDR1 MNHEY, CDR2 SVGEGT. The CDR3 region has the DNA TGTGCCAGCAGTTACTCTACAGGGGACGACGTCCATCCTAGCACAGATACGCAGTATTTT. Its translation is CASSYSTGDDVHPSTDTQYF.

This clonotype was recorded a few times. V usage is TRBV11-3 and J usage is TRBJ2-7; D perhaps matches TRBD1 (5 bases). Germline V gives CDR1 SGHNT, CDR2 YENEEA. The CDR3 has 14 amino acids. V lost 5 bases and J 2 bases, leaving 13 bases between the germline ends. CDR3 loop: CASSHRQRPYEQYF. CDR3 nucleotides: TGTGCCAGCAGCCACCGACAGAGGCCCTACGAGCAGTACTTC.

V is TRBV28 and J is TRBJ2-5; TRBD2 aligns across 8 bases. In germline, CDR1 is MDHEN, CDR2 SYDVKM. CDR3 length: 16 amino acids. V shed 2 bases, J shed 3 bases, and the junction held 8 bases outside the gene matches. DNA of the CDR3: TGTGCCAGCAGTTTACTTTTAGCGGGGTGGGAAGAGACCCAGTACTTC. Its translation: CASSLLLAGWEETQYF.